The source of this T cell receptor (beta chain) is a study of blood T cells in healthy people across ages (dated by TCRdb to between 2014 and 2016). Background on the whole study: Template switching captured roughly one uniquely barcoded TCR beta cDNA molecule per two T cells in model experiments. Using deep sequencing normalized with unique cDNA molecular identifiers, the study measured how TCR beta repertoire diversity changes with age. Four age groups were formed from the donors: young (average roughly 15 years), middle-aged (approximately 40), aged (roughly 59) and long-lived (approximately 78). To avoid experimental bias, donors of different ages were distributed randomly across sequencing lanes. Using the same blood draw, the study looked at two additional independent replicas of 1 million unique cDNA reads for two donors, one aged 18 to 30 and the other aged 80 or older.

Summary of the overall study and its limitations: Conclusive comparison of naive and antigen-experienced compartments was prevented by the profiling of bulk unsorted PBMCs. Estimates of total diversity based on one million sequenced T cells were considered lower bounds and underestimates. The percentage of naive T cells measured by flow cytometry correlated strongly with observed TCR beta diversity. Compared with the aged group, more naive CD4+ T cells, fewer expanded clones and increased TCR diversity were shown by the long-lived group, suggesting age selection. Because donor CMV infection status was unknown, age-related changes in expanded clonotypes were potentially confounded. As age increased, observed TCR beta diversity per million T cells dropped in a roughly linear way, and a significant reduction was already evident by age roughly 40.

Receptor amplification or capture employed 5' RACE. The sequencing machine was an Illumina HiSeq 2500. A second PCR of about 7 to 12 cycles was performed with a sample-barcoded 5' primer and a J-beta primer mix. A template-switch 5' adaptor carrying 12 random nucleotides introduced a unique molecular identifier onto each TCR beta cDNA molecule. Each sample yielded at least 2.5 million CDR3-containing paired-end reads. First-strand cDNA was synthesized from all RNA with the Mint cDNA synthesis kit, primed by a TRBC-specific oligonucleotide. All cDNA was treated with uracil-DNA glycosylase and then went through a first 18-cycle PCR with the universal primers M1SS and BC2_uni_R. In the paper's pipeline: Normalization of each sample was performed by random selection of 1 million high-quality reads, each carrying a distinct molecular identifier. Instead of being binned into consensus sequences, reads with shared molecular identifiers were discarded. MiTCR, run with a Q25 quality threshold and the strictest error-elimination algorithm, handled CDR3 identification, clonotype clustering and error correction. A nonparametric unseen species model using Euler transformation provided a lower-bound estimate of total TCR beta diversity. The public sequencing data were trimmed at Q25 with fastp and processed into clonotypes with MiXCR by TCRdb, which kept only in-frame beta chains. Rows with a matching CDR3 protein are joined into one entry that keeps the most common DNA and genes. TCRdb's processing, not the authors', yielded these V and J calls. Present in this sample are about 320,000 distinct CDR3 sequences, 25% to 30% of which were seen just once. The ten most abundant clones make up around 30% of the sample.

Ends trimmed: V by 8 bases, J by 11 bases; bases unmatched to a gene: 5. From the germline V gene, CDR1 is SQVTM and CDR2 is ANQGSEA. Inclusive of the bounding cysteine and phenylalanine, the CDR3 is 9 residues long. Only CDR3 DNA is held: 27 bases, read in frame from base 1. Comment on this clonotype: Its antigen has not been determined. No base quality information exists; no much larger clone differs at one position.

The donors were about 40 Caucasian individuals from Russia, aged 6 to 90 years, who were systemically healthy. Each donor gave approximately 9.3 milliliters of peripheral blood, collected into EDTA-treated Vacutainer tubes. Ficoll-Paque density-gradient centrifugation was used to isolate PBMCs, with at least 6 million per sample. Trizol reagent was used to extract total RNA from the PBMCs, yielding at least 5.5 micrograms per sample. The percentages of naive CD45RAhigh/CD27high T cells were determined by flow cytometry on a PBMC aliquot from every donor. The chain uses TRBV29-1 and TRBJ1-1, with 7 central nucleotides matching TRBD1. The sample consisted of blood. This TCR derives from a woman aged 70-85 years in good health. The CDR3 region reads CSPGGEAFF. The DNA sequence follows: TGCAGCCCAGGGGGGGAGGCTTTCTTT.